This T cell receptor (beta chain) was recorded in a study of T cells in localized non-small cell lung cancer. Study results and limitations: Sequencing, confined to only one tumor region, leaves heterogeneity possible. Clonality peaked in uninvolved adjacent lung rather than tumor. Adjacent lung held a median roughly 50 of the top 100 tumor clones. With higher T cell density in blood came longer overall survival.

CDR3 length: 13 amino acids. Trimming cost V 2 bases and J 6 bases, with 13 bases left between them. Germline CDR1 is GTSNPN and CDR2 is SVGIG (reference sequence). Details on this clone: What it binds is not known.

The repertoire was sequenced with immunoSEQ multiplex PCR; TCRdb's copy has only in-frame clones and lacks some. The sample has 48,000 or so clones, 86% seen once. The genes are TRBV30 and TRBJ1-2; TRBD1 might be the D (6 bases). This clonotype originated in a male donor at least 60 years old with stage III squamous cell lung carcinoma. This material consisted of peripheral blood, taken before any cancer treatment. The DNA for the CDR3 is TGTGCCTGGAGTTATACAGGGTCAGATGGCTACACCTTC. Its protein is CAWSYTGSDGYTF. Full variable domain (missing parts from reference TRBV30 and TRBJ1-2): SQTIHQWPATLVQPVGSPLSLECTVEGTSNPNLYWYRQAAGRGLQLLFYSVGIGQISSEVPQNLSASRPQDRQFILSSKKLLLSDSGFYLCAWSYTGSDGYTFGSGTRLTVV.